Listed here are 28 T cell receptor beta chains from one sample, sequenced in a study of OX40 agonist ivuxolimab in advanced cancers. Produced via immunoSEQ multiplex PCR; TCRdb's table is partial and in-frame only. The sample consists of around 41,000 clones, approximately 90% of them appearing once. This sample comprised CD4+ or CD8+ T cells sorted from blood, obtained in a trial of the OX40 agonist ivuxolimab. The receptors originated from an adult with an advanced solid tumor such as melanoma, head and neck, liver or kidney cancer.

The chain is built from TRBV27 and TRBJ2-3; 7 nucleotides agree with TRBD1. J gave up 7 bases and V 4 bases, and 2 bases lay outside the gene matches. CDR1 and CDR2 (germline): MNHEY, SMNVEV (reference sequence). The CDR3 spans 12 residues. The CDR3 DNA reads TGTGCCAGCAGTTACAGGGGATATACGCAGTATTTT. This sequence encodes CASSYRGYTQYF.

The chain uses TRBV9 and TRBJ2-1, with D perhaps TRBD2 (6 bases). The V end was cut by 3 bases, the J end by 8 bases, with 15 bases between. Looked up from germline, CDR1 is SGDLS and CDR2 is YYNGEE. This CDR3 contains 14 residues. CDR3 sequence (DNA): TGTGCCAGCAGCGCTCGGGAGATGGACTATGAGCAGTTCTTC. Its translation is CASSAREMDYEQFF.

The J gene is TRBJ2-6, the V gene TRBV29-1; 16 bases line up with TRBD2. CDR3 length: 20 amino acids. V lost 5 bases and J lost 2; bases outside the gene matches: 12. The germline CDR1 and CDR2 sequences are SQVTM and ANQGSEA. The CDR3 DNA is TGCAGCGTTACTTTCCGGGGACTAGCGGGAGGGCCGACTGGGGCCAACGTCCTGACTTTC. It specifies CSVTFRGLAGGPTGANVLTF. Full variable domain (outside the CDR3, taken from reference TRBV29-1 and TRBJ2-6): SAVISQKPSRDICQRGTSLTIQCQVDSQVTMMFWYRQQPGQSLTLIATANQGSEATYESGFVIDKFPISRPNLTFSTLTVSNMSPEDSSIYLCSVTFRGLAGGPTGANVLTFGAGSRLTVL.

The CDR3 here is CATSRGLGSGADEQFF. The DNA for the CDR3 is TGTGCCACCAGCAGAGGGTTAGGCTCCGGAGCCGATGAGCAGTTCTTC. The chain recombines TRBV15 with TRBJ2-1; no firm D call. This CDR3 contains 16 residues. V was trimmed by 1 base and J by 8 bases, leaving 18 bases between them. Germline CDR1 LNHNV, CDR2 YYDKDF (reference sequence).

The count of this clone is one. The chain recombines TRBV5-4 with TRBJ2-1; 9 positions agree with TRBD1. V shed 1 base and J 1 base; nucleotides not matched to a gene: 9. The CDR3 extends over 18 amino acids. Germline values: CDR1 SGHNT, CDR2 YYREEE (reference sequence). This chain's CDR3 is CASSLYRGRDWSYNEQFF. Here the CDR3 DNA reads TGTGCCAGCAGCTTGTACAGGGGGCGGGACTGGTCCTACAATGAGCAGTTCTTC.

This chain links TRBV7-9 with TRBJ2-7; TRBD1 is a possible D gene (6 bases). Deletions cut 6 bases from V and 4 bases from J, with 16 bases between. CDR1 and CDR2 (germline): SEHNR, FQNEAQ (reference sequence). The CDR3 runs to 14 residues. The CDR3 DNA reads TGTGCCAGCAGTCCAGGGGTCCGTCAATACGAGCAGTACTTC. This codes for CASSPGVRQYEQYF.

The chain carries TRBV30 and TRBJ2-1; 10 bases map to TRBD1. From germline, CDR1 is GTSNPN and CDR2 SVGIG (reference sequence). The CDR3 sequence is 14 residues long. CDR3 loop: CAGWGQGRYNEQFF. As DNA, the CDR3 is TGTGCTGGCTGGGGACAGGGGCGCTACAATGAGCAGTTCTTC.

With regard to this clone: An end of the junction does not agree with germline; a read error may underlie this. Other DNA variants within this sample encode the same CDR3. The J gene is TRBJ2-3, the V gene TRBV5-1, with 8 bases matching TRBD2. The CDR3 contains 15 residues. From germline, CDR1 is SGHRS and CDR2 YFSETQ. The CDR3: CASSHLAGGKDTQYF. The DNA of the CDR3 is TGCGCCAGCAGCCACCTAGCGGGCGGAAAAGATACGCAGTATTTC.

V gene TRBV27 combines with J gene TRBJ2-7, with TRBD2 matching over 9 bases. Germline CDR1 reads MNHEY; CDR2 reads SMNVEV (reference sequence). The junction had 4 bases not matched to a gene; V was cut back by 2 bases and J by 2 bases. The CDR3 is 15 amino acids. CDR3 sequence reads: CASSLAGGLTYEQYF. For the CDR3, the DNA is TGTGCCAGCAGTTTAGCGGGAGGGCTGACCTACGAGCAGTACTTC.

The chain joins TRBV2 to TRBJ2-3; no clear D gene. The V gene's germline CDR1 is SNHLY and CDR2 FYNNEI. The length of the CDR3 is 13 residues. Trimming pared 9 bases from V and 2 bases from J, leaving 12 bases between. The CDR3 DNA reads TGTGCCAGAATGACAACTCCCACAGATACGCAGTATTTT. Encoded protein: CARMTTPTDTQYF.

The chain couples TRBV6-5 to TRBJ2-7, with 7 positions matching TRBD1. Trimming took 6 bases from V and 4 from J; bases not matched to a gene: 12. The CDR3 spans 15 residues. Germline CDR1 MNHEY, CDR2 SVGAGI. The CDR3 loop is CASRPGTAGKYEQYF. For the CDR3, the DNA is TGTGCCAGCAGACCCGGGACAGCTGGGAAGTACGAGCAGTACTTC.

The chain carries TRBV2 and TRBJ2-5; 9 nucleotides align to TRBD1. The DNA end is more similar to TRBJ2-7, so the J call may be wrong. This CDR3 is built from 14 residues. Germline CDR1 is SNHLY and CDR2 is FYNNEI. CDR3 residues: CASVSQGALGEQYF. The CDR3, as DNA: TGTGCCAGCGTCTCACAGGGGGCGCTGGGCGAGCAGTACTTC.

The rearrangement links TRBV28 to TRBJ2-3; D is unclear. Germline V gene sequence: CDR1 MDHEN, CDR2 SYDVKM. This CDR3 region has 11 residues. The chain's CDR3 is CVAGDTDTQYF. The DNA for the CDR3 is TGTGTGGCTGGCGACACAGATACGCAGTATTTT.

This chain connects TRBV6-5 to TRBJ2-3; no clear D gene. Germline values: CDR1 MNHEY, CDR2 SVGAGI. The CDR3 extends over 11 amino acids. Trimming left V 2 bases short and J 9 bases short, with 6 bases between. As DNA, the CDR3 is TGTGCCAGCAGTTACGAGGCGACGCAGTATTTT. Its translation: CASSYEATQYF.

The chain uses TRBV19 and TRBJ2-2; no clear D gene. CDR1 is LNHDA and CDR2 is SQIVND in the germline V gene (reference sequence). The CDR3 has 11 residues. V shed 3 bases and J shed 6 bases, with 2 bases lying between them. CDR3 in amino acids: CASSMAGELFF. The DNA for the CDR3 is TGTGCCAGTAGTATGGCCGGGGAGCTGTTTTTT.

J is TRBJ2-7 and V is TRBV18; D may be TRBD1 (5 bases). The CDR3 has 15 residues. Per the germline V gene, CDR1 is KGHSH and CDR2 is LQKENI. V lost 0 bases to trimming and J lost 5 bases, with 14 bases between them. DNA of the CDR3: TGTGCCAGCTCACCACCTAACCCGAGCAGGGACGAGCAGTACTTC. Its translation: CASSPPNPSRDEQYF.

The rearrangement uses TRBV10-3 and TRBJ2-7; D is uncertain. In germline, CDR1 is ENHRY, CDR2 SYGVKD. This CDR3 is built from 12 residues. With 8 bases removed from V and 4 bases from J, the gap between germline ends came to 12 bases. CDR3 loop: CAIGAATYEQYF. The DNA of the CDR3 is TGTGCCATCGGCGCAGCAACGTACGAGCAGTACTTC.

This clone was seen just once. The chain is built from TRBV11-2 and TRBJ2-5; D not certain. Per the germline V gene, CDR1 is SGHAT and CDR2 is FQNNGV. The CDR3 length is 14 residues. V lost 0 bases and J 1 base, leaving 6 bases between the germline ends. This CDR3 reads CASSLEWVQETQYF. The DNA of the CDR3 is TGTGCCAGCAGCTTAGAGTGGGTCCAAGAGACCCAGTACTTC.

This rearrangement joins TRBV5-1 to TRBJ1-1; no reliable D call. Germline CDR1 and CDR2: SGHRS and YFSETQ. The CDR3 length is 13 residues. Trimming removed 3 bases from V and 0 bases from J, with 6 bases in between. CDR3 nucleotide sequence: TGCGCCAGCAGCTGGGCGATGAACACTGAAGCTTTCTTT. This codes for CASSWAMNTEAFF.

This clone was picked up a small number of times. The chain joins TRBV6-6 to TRBJ2-2; 7 bases fit TRBD1. The CDR3 totals 13 residues. Germline assignment: CDR1 MNHNY and CDR2 SVGAGI (reference sequence). V was pared by 10 bases and J by 6 bases, with 8 bases of the junction left unmatched. The CDR3 sequence: CATRQGKAGELFF. The CDR3 DNA reads as TGTGCCACCAGACAGGGTAAAGCCGGGGAGCTGTTTTTT.

The rearrangement joins TRBV23-1 to TRBJ1-2; 11 bases line up with TRBD1. TRBV23-1 is identified as an open reading frame with a role that is uncertain. With V trimmed by 4 bases and J by 5 bases, 3 bases remained unmatched. The CDR3 sequence is 14 residues long. Here the CDR3 reads CASSPDRGRYGYTF. In nucleotides, the CDR3 is TGCGCCAGCAGTCCGGACAGGGGGCGGTATGGCTACACCTTC.

The chain employs TRBV5-1 and TRBJ1-1, with D unresolved. Germline V gene sequence: CDR1 SGHRS, CDR2 YFSETQ. The CDR3 totals 13 residues. Trimming shortened V by 2 bases and J by 1 base, and 6 bases separated the two germline ends. CDR3 bases: TGCGCCAGCAGCTTTACAGAGAACACTGAAGCTTTCTTT. Translation: CASSFTENTEAFF.

The V and J genes are TRBV28 and TRBJ1-3; TRBD1 is a possible D gene (6 bases). V gave up 6 bases and J gave up 0 bases, with 12 bases separating them. CDR3 length: 15 residues. From germline, CDR1 is MDHEN and CDR2 SYDVKM. The CDR3 loop reads CASSPTGSSGNTIYF. The CDR3 coding sequence is TGTGCCAGCAGCCCAACAGGGAGCTCTGGAAACACCATATATTTT.

The chain employs TRBV15 and TRBJ1-1; D remains unclear. The CDR3 spans 13 residues. Germline assignment: CDR1 LNHNV and CDR2 YYDKDF (reference sequence). V was trimmed by 0 bases and J by 3 bases, leaving 5 bases between them. DNA for the CDR3: TGTGCCACCAGCAGAGATCTGGACACTGAAGCTTTCTTT. It encodes CATSRDLDTEAFF.

The chain links TRBV18 to TRBJ2-2, with D possibly being TRBD1 (5 bases). Germline CDR1 KGHSH, CDR2 LQKENI. The CDR3 runs to 15 residues. Trimming cost V 1 base and J 6 bases, with 12 bases left between them. Written as DNA, the CDR3 is TGTGCCAGCTCACCACTCCAGGGAAGGGCCGGGGAGCTGTTTTTT. Amino acid sequence: CASSPLQGRAGELFF. Full variable domain (rest looked up from reference TRBV18 and TRBJ2-2): NAGVMQNPRHLVRRRGQEARLRCSPMKGHSHVYWYRQLPEEGLKFMVYLQKENIIDESGMPKERFSAEFPKEGPSILRIQQVVRGDSAAYFCASSPLQGRAGELFFGEGSRLTVL.

The chain links TRBV28 to TRBJ1-4, with TRBD1 matching over 9 bases. Germline V gene data show CDR1 as MDHEN and CDR2 as SYDVKM. J was trimmed by 8 bases and V by 5 bases; bases with no gene match: 9. This CDR3 is built from 15 residues. The CDR3, as DNA: TGTGCCAGCAGTCCATTGGACAGGGGAGGAGAAAAACTGTTTTTT. It is translated as CASSPLDRGGEKLFF.

This chain joins TRBV6-1 and TRBJ2-3, with 12 bases matching TRBD2. The germline CDR1 and CDR2 sequences are MNHNS and SASEGT. J was trimmed by 5 bases and V by 7 bases; bases with no gene match: 1. The CDR3 contains 13 residues. CDR3 sequence reads: CASTTSGRDTQYF. The CDR3 region has the DNA TGTGCCAGCACGACTAGCGGGAGAGATACGCAGTATTTT.

The rearrangement joins TRBV5-6 to TRBJ1-2; tentative D call: TRBD1 (6 bases). This CDR3 has 14 amino acids. Germline lookup yields CDR1 SGHDT and CDR2 YYEEEE. V was pared by 4 bases and J by 2 bases, with 12 bases between. The DNA for the CDR3 is TGTGCCAGCAGCGGGGGGGGGCTGAACTATGGCTACACCTTC. Protein sequence: CASSGGGLNYGYTF.